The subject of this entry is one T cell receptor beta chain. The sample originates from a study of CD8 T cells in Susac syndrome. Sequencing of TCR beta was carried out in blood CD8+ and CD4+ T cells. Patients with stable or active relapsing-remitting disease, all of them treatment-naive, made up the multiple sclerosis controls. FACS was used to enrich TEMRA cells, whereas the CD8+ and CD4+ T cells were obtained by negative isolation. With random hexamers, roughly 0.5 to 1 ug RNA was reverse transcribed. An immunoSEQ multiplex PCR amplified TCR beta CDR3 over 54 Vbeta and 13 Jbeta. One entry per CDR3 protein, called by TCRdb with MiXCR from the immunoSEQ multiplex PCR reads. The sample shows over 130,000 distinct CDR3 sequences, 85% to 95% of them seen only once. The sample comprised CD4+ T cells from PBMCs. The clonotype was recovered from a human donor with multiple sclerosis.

The CDR3 DNA reads TGTGCCAGCAGCGTGGGCCGACAAGAGCCTGAAGCTTTCTTT. This sequence encodes CASSVGRQEPEAFF. The chain has TRBV13 and TRBJ1-1; D gene unclear. CDR1 is PRHDT, CDR2 FYEKMQ, per germline (reference sequence). This CDR3 has 14 amino acids. Trimming shortened V by 5 bases and J by 6 bases, and 16 bases separated the two germline ends.